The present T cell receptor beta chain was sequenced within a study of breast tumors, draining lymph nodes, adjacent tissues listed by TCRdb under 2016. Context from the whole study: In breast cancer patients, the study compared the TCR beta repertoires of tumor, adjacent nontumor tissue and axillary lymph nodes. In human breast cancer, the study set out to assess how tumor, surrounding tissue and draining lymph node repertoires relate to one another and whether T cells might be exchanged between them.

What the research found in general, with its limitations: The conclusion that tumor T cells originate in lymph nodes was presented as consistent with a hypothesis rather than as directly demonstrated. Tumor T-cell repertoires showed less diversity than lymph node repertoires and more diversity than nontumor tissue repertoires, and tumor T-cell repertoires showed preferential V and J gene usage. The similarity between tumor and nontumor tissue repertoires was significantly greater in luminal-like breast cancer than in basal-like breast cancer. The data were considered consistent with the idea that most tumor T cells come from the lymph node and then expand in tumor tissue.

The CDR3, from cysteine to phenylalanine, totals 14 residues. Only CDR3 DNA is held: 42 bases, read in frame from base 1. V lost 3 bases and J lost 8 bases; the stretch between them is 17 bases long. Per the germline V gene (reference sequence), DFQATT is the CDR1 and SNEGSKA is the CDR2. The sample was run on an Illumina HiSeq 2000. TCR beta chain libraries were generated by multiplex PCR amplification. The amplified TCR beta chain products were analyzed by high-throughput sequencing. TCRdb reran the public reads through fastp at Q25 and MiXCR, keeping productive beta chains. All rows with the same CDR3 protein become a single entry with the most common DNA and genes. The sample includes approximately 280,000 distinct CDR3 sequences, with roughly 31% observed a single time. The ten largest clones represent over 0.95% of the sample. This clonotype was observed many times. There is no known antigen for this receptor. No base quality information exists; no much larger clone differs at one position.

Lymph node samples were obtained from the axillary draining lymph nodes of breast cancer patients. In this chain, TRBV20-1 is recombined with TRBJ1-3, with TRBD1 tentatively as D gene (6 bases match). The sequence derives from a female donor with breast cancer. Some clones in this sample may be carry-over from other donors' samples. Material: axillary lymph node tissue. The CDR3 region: CSASVGGNVDTIYF. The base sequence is TGCAGTGCTAGCGTTGGGGGCAATGTAGACACCATATATTTT.